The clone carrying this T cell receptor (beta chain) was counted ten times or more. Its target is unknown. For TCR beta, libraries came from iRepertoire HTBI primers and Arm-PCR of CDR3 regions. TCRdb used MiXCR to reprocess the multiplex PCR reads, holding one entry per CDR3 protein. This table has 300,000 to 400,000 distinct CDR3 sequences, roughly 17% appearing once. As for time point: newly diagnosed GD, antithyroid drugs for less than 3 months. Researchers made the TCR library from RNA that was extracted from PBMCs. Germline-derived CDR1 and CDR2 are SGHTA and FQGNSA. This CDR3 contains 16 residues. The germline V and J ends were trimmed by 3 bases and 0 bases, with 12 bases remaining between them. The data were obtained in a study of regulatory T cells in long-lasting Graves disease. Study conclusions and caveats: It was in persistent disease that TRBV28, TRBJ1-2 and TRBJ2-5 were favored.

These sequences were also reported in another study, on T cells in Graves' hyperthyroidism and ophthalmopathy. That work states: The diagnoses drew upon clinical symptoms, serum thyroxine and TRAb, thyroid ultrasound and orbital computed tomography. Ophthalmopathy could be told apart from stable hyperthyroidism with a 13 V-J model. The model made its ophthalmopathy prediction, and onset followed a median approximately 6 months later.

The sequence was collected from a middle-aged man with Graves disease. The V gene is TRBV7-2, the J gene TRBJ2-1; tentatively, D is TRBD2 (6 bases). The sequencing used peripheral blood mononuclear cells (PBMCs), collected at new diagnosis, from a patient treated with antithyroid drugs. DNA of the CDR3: TGTGCCAGCAGCTTCTGGGGGGAGAGCTCCTACAATGAGCAGTTCTTC. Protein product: CASSFWGESSYNEQFF.